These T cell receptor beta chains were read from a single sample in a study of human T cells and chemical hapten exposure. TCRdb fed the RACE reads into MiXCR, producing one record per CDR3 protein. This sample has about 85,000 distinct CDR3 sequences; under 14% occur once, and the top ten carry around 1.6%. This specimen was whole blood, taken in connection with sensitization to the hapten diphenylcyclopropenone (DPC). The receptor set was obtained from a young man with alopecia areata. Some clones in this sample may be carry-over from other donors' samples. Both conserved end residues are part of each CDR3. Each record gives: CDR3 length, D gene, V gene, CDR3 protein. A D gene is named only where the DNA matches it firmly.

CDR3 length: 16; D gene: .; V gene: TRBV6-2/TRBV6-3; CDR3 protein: CASSYSGARSNQPQHF
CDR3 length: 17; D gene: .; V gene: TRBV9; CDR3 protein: CASSVVGRQGTPPRQFF
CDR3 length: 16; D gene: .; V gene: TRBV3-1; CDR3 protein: CASSFTDQANWDEQYF
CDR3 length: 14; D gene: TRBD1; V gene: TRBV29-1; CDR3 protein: CSVDGTANTDTQYF
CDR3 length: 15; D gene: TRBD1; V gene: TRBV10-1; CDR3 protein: CASSESRTGSGELFF
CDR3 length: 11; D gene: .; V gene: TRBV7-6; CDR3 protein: CATRTTGELFF
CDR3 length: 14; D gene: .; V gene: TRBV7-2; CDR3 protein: CASRRRLLQETQYF
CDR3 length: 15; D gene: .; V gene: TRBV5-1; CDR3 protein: CASTDATGNRSGYTF
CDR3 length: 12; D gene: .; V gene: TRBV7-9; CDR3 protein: CASFGLNTEAFF
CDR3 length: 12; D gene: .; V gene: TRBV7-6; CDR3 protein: CASSLEGSPQHF
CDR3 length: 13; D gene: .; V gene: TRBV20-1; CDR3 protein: CSASRAGDDGYTF
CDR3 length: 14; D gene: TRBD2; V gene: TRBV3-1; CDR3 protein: CASSLAGVPNEQFF
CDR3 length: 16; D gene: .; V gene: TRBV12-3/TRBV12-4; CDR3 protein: CASSQTITGFYQPQHF
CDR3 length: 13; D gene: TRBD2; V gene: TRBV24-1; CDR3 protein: CATSLAGSNEQFF
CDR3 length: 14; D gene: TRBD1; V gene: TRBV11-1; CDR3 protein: CASSQRDSHYEQYF
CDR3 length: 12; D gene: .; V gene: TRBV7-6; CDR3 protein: CASSADRVRYTF
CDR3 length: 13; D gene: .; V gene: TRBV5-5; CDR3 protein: CASSKDVALKLFF
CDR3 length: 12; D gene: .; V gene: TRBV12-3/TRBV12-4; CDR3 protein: CASSLRDGVVLF
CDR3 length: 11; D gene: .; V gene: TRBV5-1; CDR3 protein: CASSIVETQYF
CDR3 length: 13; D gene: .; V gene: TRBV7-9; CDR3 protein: CASRRRGQETQYF
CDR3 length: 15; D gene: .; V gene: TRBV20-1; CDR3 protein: CSAATEAGSNQPQHF
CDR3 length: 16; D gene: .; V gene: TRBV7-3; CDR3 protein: CASSLRASRGTGELFF
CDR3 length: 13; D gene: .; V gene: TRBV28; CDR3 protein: CASSFPSSYEQYF
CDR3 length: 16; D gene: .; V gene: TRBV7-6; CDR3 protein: CASSLGSRAPSYEQYF
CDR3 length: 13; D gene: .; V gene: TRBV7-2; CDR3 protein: CASSRQLGEPQHF
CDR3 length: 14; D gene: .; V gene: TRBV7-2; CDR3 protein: CASRSPSLGNTIYF
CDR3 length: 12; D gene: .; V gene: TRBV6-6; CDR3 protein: CASSYTNTEAFF
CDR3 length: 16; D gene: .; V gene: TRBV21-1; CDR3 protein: CASSKIRGPNNSPLHF
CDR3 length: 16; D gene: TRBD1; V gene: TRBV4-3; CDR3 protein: CASSQRRDRNNEKLFF